A selection of T cell receptor beta chains follows, all from one sample in a study of PD-1 blockade in classical Hodgkin lymphoma. Assay used: immunoSEQ multiplex PCR; TCRdb lists only in-frame clones, some missing. The table lists 90,000 to 120,000 clones, roughly nine tenths of them singletons. The material was peripheral blood mononuclear cells (PBMCs), obtained before the second cycle of nivolumab. The receptors come from a human donor with classical Hodgkin lymphoma. Each CDR3 is given with its conserved first and last residue. For some rows the clone size is stated as once, few or many, or as a class when expanded; others skip it.

TRBV7-8	TRBJ1-2	NA	CASSLHPTGGGVADYGYTF
TRBV27	TRBJ2-1	NA	CASSLSSRGYNEQFF
TRBV7-2	TRBJ2-1	NA	CASATPRYNEQFF
TRBV27	TRBJ2-2	NA	CASTLGQGHTGELFF
TRBV10-1	TRBJ2-1	once	CASSDLTQAGGPGEQFF
TRBV9	TRBJ2-6	once	CASLSGANVLTF
TRBV4-1	TRBJ2-1	NA	CASSEDLDEQFF
TRBV10-3	TRBJ1-2	NA	CATSRQETNYGYTF
TRBV10-3	TRBJ2-3	once	CATRGLAGDTQYF
TRBV19	TRBJ1-1	NA	CASSIREGRANTEAFF
TRBV5-4	TRBJ1-1	NA	CASSLWTGPNEAFF
TRBV19	TRBJ2-1	NA	CASNGDRGQYNEQFF
TRBV7-8	TRBJ2-2	NA	CASSPRSVNTGELFF
TRBV2	TRBJ1-6	NA	CASSDGSYNSPLHF
TRBV11-2	TRBJ2-7	NA	CASSLDRESSYEQYF
TRBV4-1	TRBJ1-4	NA	CASSQQPAGATNEKLFF
TRBV5-1	TRBJ1-2	NA	CASSAKQGTNYGYTF
TRBV5-4	TRBJ2-1	NA	CASSLGGYNEQFF
TRBV25-1	TRBJ2-2	NA	CASSASGRNTGELFF
TRBV10-2	TRBJ1-1	once	CASSEFSGGDPEAFF
TRBV19	TRBJ2-3	NA	CASSIGGRRTDTQYF
TRBV18	TRBJ1-4	NA	CASSSGWTVNEKLFF
TRBV7-6	TRBJ2-5	NA	CASSTGLAGGPNIWGETQYF
TRBV12-2	TRBJ2-3	once	CASRSGEFLAGWSTDTQYF
TRBV18	TRBJ2-7	NA	CASSSGDSPYEQYF
TRBV6-5	TRBJ1-4	NA	CASSPGTGREKLFF
TRBV19	TRBJ2-5	NA	CASSIGPFSQETQYF
TRBV4-3	TRBJ1-5	NA	CASSQDSSNQPQHF
TRBV6-6	TRBJ1-1	NA	CASAEGGTEAFF
TRBV4-3	TRBJ2-1	NA	CASSQGLGAYNEQFF
TRBV5-4	TRBJ2-7	NA	CASSLTPSGASYEQYF
TRBV6-6	TRBJ1-1	NA	CASSYGQGRMNTEAFF
TRBV25-1	TRBJ1-1	NA	CASSEWGGGARTEAFF
TRBV7-2	TRBJ1-4	NA	CASSLTRVGEKLFF
TRBV27	TRBJ1-1	NA	CASSFLPGTGEGTEAFF
TRBV7-2	TRBJ2-7	NA	CASSPNHLTSGSSYEQYF
TRBV6-5	TRBJ1-5	NA	CASSYSEGLQPQHF
TRBV4-1	TRBJ1-6	NA	CASSQFPGRNNSPLHF
TRBV6-6	TRBJ2-7	NA	CASSYRTGYEQYF
TRBV5-4	TRBJ2-7	NA	CASSQENGVGSEQYF
TRBV30	TRBJ1-2	few	CAWSVRDYGYTF
TRBV27	TRBJ1-1	few	CASSLGPNTEAFF